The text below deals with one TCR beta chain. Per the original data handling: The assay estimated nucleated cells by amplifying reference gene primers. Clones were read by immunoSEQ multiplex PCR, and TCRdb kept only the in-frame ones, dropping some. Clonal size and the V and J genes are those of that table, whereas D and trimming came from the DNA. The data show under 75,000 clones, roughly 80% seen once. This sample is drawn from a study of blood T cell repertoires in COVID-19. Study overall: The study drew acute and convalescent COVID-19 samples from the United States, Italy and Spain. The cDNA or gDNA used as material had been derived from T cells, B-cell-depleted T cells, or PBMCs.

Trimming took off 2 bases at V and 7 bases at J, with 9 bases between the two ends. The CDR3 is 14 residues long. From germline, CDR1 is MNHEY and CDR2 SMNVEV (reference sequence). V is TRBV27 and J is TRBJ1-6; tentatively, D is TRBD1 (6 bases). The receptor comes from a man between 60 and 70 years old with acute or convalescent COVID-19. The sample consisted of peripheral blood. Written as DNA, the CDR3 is TGTGCCAGCAGTTTAATCAGGGGCAATTCACCCCTCCACTTT. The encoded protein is CASSLIRGNSPLHF.